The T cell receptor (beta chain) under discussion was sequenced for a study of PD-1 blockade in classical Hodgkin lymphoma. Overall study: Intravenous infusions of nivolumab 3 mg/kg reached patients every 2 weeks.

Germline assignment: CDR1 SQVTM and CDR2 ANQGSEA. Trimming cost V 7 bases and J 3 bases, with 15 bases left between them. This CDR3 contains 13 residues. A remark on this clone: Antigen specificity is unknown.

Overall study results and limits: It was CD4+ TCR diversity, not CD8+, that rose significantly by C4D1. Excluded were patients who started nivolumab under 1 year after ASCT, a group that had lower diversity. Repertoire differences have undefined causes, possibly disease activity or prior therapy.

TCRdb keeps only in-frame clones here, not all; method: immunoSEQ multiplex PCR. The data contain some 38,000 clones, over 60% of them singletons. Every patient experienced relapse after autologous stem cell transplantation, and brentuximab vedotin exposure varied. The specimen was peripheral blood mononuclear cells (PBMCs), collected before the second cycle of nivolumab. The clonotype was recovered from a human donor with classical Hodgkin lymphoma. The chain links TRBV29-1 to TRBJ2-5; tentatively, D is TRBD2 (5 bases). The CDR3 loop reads CSETRGGKETQYF. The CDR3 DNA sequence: TGCAGCGAAACCCGGGGTGGTAAAGAGACCCAGTACTTC. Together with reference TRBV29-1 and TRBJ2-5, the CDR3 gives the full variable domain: SAVISQKPSRDICQRGTSLTIQCQVDSQVTMMFWYRQQPGQSLTLIATANQGSEATYESGFVIDKFPISRPNLTFSTLTVSNMSPEDSSIYLCSETRGGKETQYFGPGTRLLVL.